The clone carrying this TCR beta chain was counted ten times or more. Its antigen is unidentified. The CDR3 consists of 13 residues. Trimming pared 4 bases from V and 1 base from J, leaving 7 bases between. Germline V gives CDR1 WNHNN, CDR2 SYGVQD (reference sequence). The sample is drawn from a study of T cells in Graves' hyperthyroidism and ophthalmopathy. Amplification of TCR beta CDR3 regions used RNA as the template. HTBI primers were used for first-round RT-PCR of the TCR CDR3. One entry per CDR3 protein results from TCRdb running MiXCR on the multiplex PCR reads. The sample yields roughly 800,000 distinct CDR3 sequences, about 38% seen once. Whole-study findings and limits: Blood samples included most of the expanded thyroid clonotypes exceeding 0.001. A 13 V-J model separated ophthalmopathy from stable hyperthyroidism.

Hyperthyroidism patients were newly diagnosed, had disease duration under 2 months, and were aged 18 to 65 years. PBMCs were sourced from less than 13 ml fresh peripheral blood. The J gene is TRBJ1-1, the V gene TRBV10-1, with unresolved D. The TCR originated in a man between 18 and 29 years old with Graves' hyperthyroidism. The specimen was blood. Written as DNA, the CDR3 is TGCGCCAGCAGTGGGTCACCGAACACTGAAGCTTTCTTT. Its protein is CASSGSPNTEAFF.